Listed below are T cell receptor beta chains from one sample, sequenced in a study of blood T cell repertoires in COVID-19. TCRdb's table, derived via immunoSEQ multiplex PCR, lists solely in-frame clones and lacks some. In the table there are approximately 32,000 clones, over 75% of which are singletons. Sequenced sample: peripheral blood. The origin of the receptors is a man aged 60 to 69 with active COVID-19. Each CDR3 is given with its conserved first and last residue. A D gene is named only where the DNA matches it firmly. The listing skips clone size in some rows; elsewhere it reads once, few, many or a size class.

d_call: NA; v_call: TRBV19; clone_size: NA; cdr3_length: 13; j_call: TRBJ1-2; cdr3_aa: CASSIRQDYGYTF; cdr3_nt: TGTGCCAGTAGTATCCGACAAGACTATGGCTACACCTTC
d_call: TRBD2; v_call: TRBV6-5; clone_size: NA; cdr3_length: 15; j_call: TRBJ2-7; cdr3_aa: CASSPGGGYLYEQYF; cdr3_nt: TGTGCCAGCAGCCCGGGGGGGGGTTACCTCTACGAGCAGTACTTC
d_call: NA; v_call: TRBV29-1; clone_size: NA; cdr3_length: 12; j_call: TRBJ1-2; cdr3_aa: CSAFGGVDGYTF; cdr3_nt: TGCAGCGCCTTCGGGGGGGTGGATGGCTACACCTTC
d_call: TRBD2; v_call: TRBV14; clone_size: NA; cdr3_length: 14; j_call: TRBJ2-5; cdr3_aa: CASSRTSGRETQYF; cdr3_nt: TGTGCCAGCAGCCGGACTAGCGGGAGGGAGACCCAGTACTTC
d_call: NA; v_call: TRBV3-1/TRBV3-2; clone_size: NA; cdr3_length: 15; j_call: TRBJ2-1; cdr3_aa: CASSQQGPHYNEQFF; cdr3_nt: TGTGCCAGCAGCCAGCAGGGGCCTCACTACAATGAGCAGTTCTTC
d_call: TRBD2; v_call: TRBV2; clone_size: NA; cdr3_length: 16; j_call: TRBJ2-5; cdr3_aa: CASSEGVAGGPETQYF; cdr3_nt: TGTGCCAGCAGTGAAGGGGTAGCGGGGGGGCCGGAGACCCAGTACTTC
d_call: NA; v_call: TRBV9; clone_size: NA; cdr3_length: 17; j_call: TRBJ2-3; cdr3_aa: CASSVVRGSSSTDTQYF; cdr3_nt: TGTGCCAGCAGCGTAGTAAGGGGTTCTTCTAGCACAGATACGCAGTATTTT
d_call: NA; v_call: TRBV16; clone_size: NA; cdr3_length: 11; j_call: TRBJ1-4; cdr3_aa: CASSQSRKLFF; cdr3_nt: TGTGCCAGCAGCCAATCGAGAAAACTGTTTTTT
d_call: NA; v_call: TRBV7-2; clone_size: NA; cdr3_length: 14; j_call: TRBJ2-3; cdr3_aa: CASHPVAGTDTQYF; cdr3_nt: TGTGCCAGCCACCCGGTGGCGGGCACAGATACGCAGTATTTT
d_call: NA; v_call: TRBV4-2; clone_size: NA; cdr3_length: 16; j_call: TRBJ2-3; cdr3_aa: CASSQDYGDWTDTQYF; cdr3_nt: TGTGCCAGCAGCCAAGATTACGGGGATTGGACAGATACGCAGTATTTT
d_call: NA; v_call: TRBV2; clone_size: few; cdr3_length: 12; j_call: TRBJ1-2; cdr3_aa: CASSFDSYGYTF; cdr3_nt: TGTGCCAGCAGTTTCGACAGCTATGGCTACACCTTC
d_call: TRBD2; v_call: TRBV9; clone_size: NA; cdr3_length: 16; j_call: TRBJ2-1; cdr3_aa: CASSPGTRSSYNEQFF; cdr3_nt: TGTGCCAGCAGCCCGGGGACTAGATCCTCCTACAATGAGCAGTTCTTC
d_call: NA; v_call: TRBV2; clone_size: NA; cdr3_length: 14; j_call: TRBJ1-5; cdr3_aa: CASSEMSSNQPQHF; cdr3_nt: TGTGCCAGCAGTGAAATGAGTAGCAATCAGCCCCAGCATTTT
d_call: NA; v_call: TRBV7-8; clone_size: NA; cdr3_length: 12; j_call: TRBJ2-7; cdr3_aa: CASGGGAYEQYF; cdr3_nt: TGTGCCAGCGGAGGAGGGGCGTACGAGCAGTACTTC
d_call: NA; v_call: TRBV27; clone_size: NA; cdr3_length: 13; j_call: TRBJ1-1; cdr3_aa: CASSHNLNTEAFF; cdr3_nt: TGTGCCAGCAGCCACAACCTGAACACTGAAGCTTTCTTT
d_call: NA; v_call: TRBV6-5; clone_size: NA; cdr3_length: 14; j_call: TRBJ1-1; cdr3_aa: CASSLGSSNTEAFF; cdr3_nt: TGTGCCAGCAGTCTCGGGAGCTCCAACACTGAAGCTTTCTTT
d_call: TRBD2; v_call: TRBV7-2; clone_size: NA; cdr3_length: 15; j_call: TRBJ2-1; cdr3_aa: CASSPSRGSGNEQFF; cdr3_nt: TGTGCCAGCAGCCCTAGTCGCGGGAGTGGCAATGAGCAGTTCTTC
d_call: NA; v_call: TRBV10-3; clone_size: NA; cdr3_length: 15; j_call: TRBJ1-6; cdr3_aa: CAISGESSYNSPLHF; cdr3_nt: TGTGCCATCAGTGGTGAGAGCTCCTATAATTCACCCCTCCACTTT
d_call: NA; v_call: TRBV3-1/TRBV3-2; clone_size: once; cdr3_length: 16; j_call: TRBJ2-2; cdr3_aa: CASSPTERAGTGELFF; cdr3_nt: TGTGCCAGCAGCCCAACGGAGAGGGCTGGCACCGGGGAGCTGTTTTTT
d_call: NA; v_call: TRBV29-1; clone_size: NA; cdr3_length: 16; j_call: TRBJ2-2; cdr3_aa: CSVKSFGFANTGELFF; cdr3_nt: TGCAGCGTTAAGTCTTTCGGGTTTGCGAACACCGGGGAGCTGTTTTTT
d_call: TRBD2; v_call: TRBV29-1; clone_size: few; cdr3_length: 15; j_call: TRBJ2-3; cdr3_aa: CSVEGATSGSYTQYF; cdr3_nt: TGCAGCGTTGAAGGGGCGACTAGCGGGAGTTATACGCAGTATTTT
d_call: NA; v_call: TRBV4-3; clone_size: NA; cdr3_length: 16; j_call: TRBJ2-7; cdr3_aa: CASSQDQTGLSYEQYF; cdr3_nt: TGCGCCAGCAGCCAAGATCAAACAGGCCTTAGCTACGAGCAGTACTTC
d_call: TRBD1; v_call: TRBV5-1; clone_size: once; cdr3_length: 15; j_call: TRBJ1-4; cdr3_aa: CASSPDRGGNEKLFF; cdr3_nt: TGCGCCAGCAGCCCCGACAGGGGTGGTAATGAAAAACTGTTTTTT
d_call: TRBD1; v_call: TRBV19; clone_size: NA; cdr3_length: 16; j_call: TRBJ1-6; cdr3_aa: CASRIGDRVFHSPLHF; cdr3_nt: TGTGCCAGTAGGATTGGGGACAGGGTTTTTCATTCACCCCTCCACTTT
d_call: TRBD1; v_call: TRBV9; clone_size: NA; cdr3_length: 16; j_call: TRBJ2-1; cdr3_aa: CASSPDPGQDYNEQFF; cdr3_nt: TGTGCCAGCAGCCCGGATCCGGGACAGGACTACAATGAGCAGTTCTTC
d_call: NA; v_call: TRBV5-1; clone_size: NA; cdr3_length: 15; j_call: TRBJ2-5; cdr3_aa: CASSSQLTARETQYF; cdr3_nt: TGCGCCAGCAGCTCCCAATTGACAGCCCGAGAGACCCAGTACTTC
d_call: NA; v_call: TRBV29-1; clone_size: NA; cdr3_length: 14; j_call: TRBJ2-2; cdr3_aa: CSVTSETNTGELFF; cdr3_nt: TGCAGCGTCACCAGCGAGACGAACACCGGGGAGCTGTTTTTT
d_call: TRBD1; v_call: TRBV10-3; clone_size: NA; cdr3_length: 13; j_call: TRBJ2-7; cdr3_aa: CAAGTVSSYEQYF; cdr3_nt: TGTGCCGCAGGGACAGTCAGCTCCTACGAGCAGTACTTC
d_call: NA; v_call: TRBV4-3; clone_size: NA; cdr3_length: 15; j_call: TRBJ2-1; cdr3_aa: CASSQVGTPLSEQFF; cdr3_nt: TGCGCCAGCAGCCAAGTCGGGACACCGCTGAGTGAGCAGTTCTTC
d_call: NA; v_call: TRBV9; clone_size: NA; cdr3_length: 15; j_call: TRBJ1-1; cdr3_aa: CASSATGAGGTEAFF; cdr3_nt: TGTGCCAGCAGCGCGACCGGGGCCGGGGGCACTGAAGCTTTCTTT
d_call: NA; v_call: TRBV9; clone_size: NA; cdr3_length: 12; j_call: TRBJ2-1; cdr3_aa: CASSPQYNEQFF; cdr3_nt: TGTGCCAGCAGCCCTCAGTACAATGAGCAGTTCTTC
d_call: NA; v_call: TRBV7-9; clone_size: few; cdr3_length: 14; j_call: TRBJ1-5; cdr3_aa: CASSSQTGNQPQHF; cdr3_nt: TGTGCCAGCAGCTCCCAGACAGGCAATCAGCCCCAGCATTTT
d_call: NA; v_call: TRBV15; clone_size: NA; cdr3_length: 15; j_call: TRBJ1-1; cdr3_aa: CATSRDPSPGTEAFF; cdr3_nt: TGTGCCACCAGCAGAGATCCGTCCCCGGGCACTGAAGCTTTCTTT
d_call: NA; v_call: TRBV10-3; clone_size: NA; cdr3_length: 17; j_call: TRBJ1-6; cdr3_aa: CAISEGIGVGGNSPLHF; cdr3_nt: TGTGCCATCAGTGAGGGGATAGGGGTAGGTGGTAATTCACCCCTCCACTTT
d_call: TRBD2; v_call: TRBV4-2; clone_size: NA; cdr3_length: 17; j_call: TRBJ2-3; cdr3_aa: CASSQVTSGGATDTQYF; cdr3_nt: TGTGCCAGCAGCCAAGTCACTAGCGGGGGGGCCACAGATACGCAGTATTTT
d_call: TRBD1; v_call: TRBV19; clone_size: NA; cdr3_length: 14; j_call: TRBJ1-1; cdr3_aa: CASSIGQARTEAFF; cdr3_nt: TGTGCCAGTAGTATCGGACAGGCGAGGACTGAAGCTTTCTTT
d_call: NA; v_call: TRBV19; clone_size: NA; cdr3_length: 14; j_call: TRBJ1-6; cdr3_aa: CASSTGGAFSPLHF; cdr3_nt: TGTGCCAGTAGTACTGGGGGCGCTTTCTCACCCCTCCACTTT
d_call: NA; v_call: TRBV18; clone_size: few; cdr3_length: 14; j_call: TRBJ2-7; cdr3_aa: CASSPTGKSHEQYF; cdr3_nt: TGTGCCAGCTCACCAACAGGGAAAAGCCACGAGCAGTACTTC
d_call: TRBD1; v_call: TRBV4-1; clone_size: NA; cdr3_length: 15; j_call: TRBJ2-2; cdr3_aa: CASSQGQANTGELFF; cdr3_nt: TGCGCCAGCAGCCAGGGACAGGCGAACACCGGGGAGCTGTTTTTT
d_call: TRBD1; v_call: TRBV29-1; clone_size: NA; cdr3_length: 14; j_call: TRBJ1-5; cdr3_aa: CSALTGGLGQPQHF; cdr3_nt: TGCAGCGCCTTGACAGGGGGTTTAGGTCAGCCCCAGCATTTT
d_call: NA; v_call: TRBV19; clone_size: NA; cdr3_length: 15; j_call: TRBJ2-5; cdr3_aa: CASSISGRGEETQYF; cdr3_nt: TGTGCCAGTAGTATATCTGGCAGGGGGGAAGAGACCCAGTACTTC
d_call: NA; v_call: TRBV6-5; clone_size: NA; cdr3_length: 14; j_call: TRBJ2-3; cdr3_aa: CASKAVFGEDTQYF; cdr3_nt: TGTGCCAGCAAAGCGGTGTTTGGGGAAGATACGCAGTATTTT
d_call: NA; v_call: TRBV10-3; clone_size: NA; cdr3_length: 15; j_call: TRBJ1-6; cdr3_aa: CAISEAWQGSSPLHF; cdr3_nt: TGTGCCATCAGTGAAGCTTGGCAGGGCAGTTCACCCCTCCACTTT
d_call: TRBD2; v_call: TRBV3-1/TRBV3-2; clone_size: NA; cdr3_length: 17; j_call: TRBJ2-7; cdr3_aa: CASSQDPSGRAGYEQYF; cdr3_nt: TGTGCCAGCAGCCAAGACCCTAGCGGGAGGGCCGGCTACGAGCAGTACTTC
d_call: NA; v_call: TRBV7-3; clone_size: NA; cdr3_length: 13; j_call: TRBJ2-2; cdr3_aa: CASSLMTGGELFF; cdr3_nt: TGTGCCAGCAGCTTAATGACGGGCGGGGAGCTGTTTTTT
d_call: NA; v_call: TRBV2; clone_size: NA; cdr3_length: 14; j_call: TRBJ2-3; cdr3_aa: CASSELVALDTQYF; cdr3_nt: TGTGCCAGCAGTGAATTAGTAGCTTTGGATACGCAGTATTTT
d_call: NA; v_call: TRBV11-3; clone_size: NA; cdr3_length: 16; j_call: TRBJ2-1; cdr3_aa: CASSVGTAGGYNEQFF; cdr3_nt: TGTGCCAGCAGCGTAGGGACCGCCGGGGGATACAATGAGCAGTTCTTC
d_call: TRBD2; v_call: TRBV7-9; clone_size: NA; cdr3_length: 14; j_call: TRBJ2-3; cdr3_aa: CASSPLGRADTQYF; cdr3_nt: TGTGCCAGCAGCCCGCTGGGGAGGGCAGATACGCAGTATTTT
d_call: NA; v_call: TRBV7-9; clone_size: NA; cdr3_length: 14; j_call: TRBJ1-6; cdr3_aa: CASSTGTTNSPLHF; cdr3_nt: TGTGCCAGCAGCACCGGGACAACGAATTCACCCCTCCACTTT
d_call: TRBD1; v_call: TRBV27; clone_size: NA; cdr3_length: 15; j_call: TRBJ2-5; cdr3_aa: CASSSDRAGRETQYF; cdr3_nt: TGTGCCAGCAGTTCGGACAGGGCAGGGAGAGAGACCCAGTACTTC
d_call: TRBD1; v_call: TRBV6-5; clone_size: NA; cdr3_length: 15; j_call: TRBJ1-5; cdr3_aa: CATRIGQGFNQPQHF; cdr3_nt: TGTGCCACCCGGATCGGACAGGGCTTCAATCAGCCCCAGCATTTT
d_call: NA; v_call: TRBV7-2; clone_size: NA; cdr3_length: 15; j_call: TRBJ2-7; cdr3_aa: CASSLALSGGYEQYF; cdr3_nt: TGTGCCAGCAGCTTAGCCCTTAGCGGAGGCTACGAGCAGTACTTC
d_call: TRBD2; v_call: TRBV7-2; clone_size: NA; cdr3_length: 17; j_call: TRBJ2-3; cdr3_aa: CASSLVASGGATDTQYF; cdr3_nt: TGTGCCAGCAGCTTAGTGGCTAGCGGGGGGGCCACAGATACGCAGTATTTT